The present entry profiles one T cell receptor beta chain with its context. Its antigen is as yet unknown. These data originate in a study of cytomegalovirus exposure and HLA in healthy donors. Whole-study results and caveats: Later on, analysis showed that most CMV-associated TCR beta chains appeared to be HLA-restricted. HLA allele associations emerged for 15,000 to 20,000 TCR beta sequences in a later analysis, at 0.05 false discovery rate.

CDR3 length: 15 residues. Unmatched junction bases numbered 6, after V lost 4 bases and J lost 3 bases. CDR1 is SGHNT and CDR2 is YENEEA in the germline V gene. Although they were nominally healthy when sampled, donors likely had unrecorded immune exposures. Primers: 60 Vbeta forward and 13 Jbeta reverse. The protocol was immunoSEQ multiplex PCR, while the TCRdb copy is restricted to in-frame clones and leaves out a portion. The repertoire holds about 130,000 clones, with approximately 84% as singletons. The sequencing input was PBMCs. This TCR was sampled from a boy younger than 10 in good health and CMV-seronegative. The chain links TRBV11-3 to TRBJ2-1; 7 positions match TRBD1. The CDR3 DNA sequence: TGTGCCAGCAGCTCCGCCGGGACAGACTACAATGAGCAGTTCTTC. Its protein product is CASSSAGTDYNEQFF.